These 3 T cell receptor beta chains came from one sample sequenced in a study of CD8 T cells in Susac syndrome. An input of about 0.45 to 1 ug of RNA was subjected to reverse transcription using random hexamers. TCRdb redid the calling of the immunoSEQ multiplex PCR reads with MiXCR, one entry per CDR3 protein. The sample contains about 73,000 distinct CDR3 sequences, about 95% of which appear only once. Sequenced sample: CD8+ T cells from PBMCs. The receptors come from a human donor with multiple sclerosis.

V is TRBV2 and J is TRBJ2-3; no firm D call. The germline V and J ends were trimmed by 2 bases and 4 bases, with 10 bases remaining between them. CDR3 size: 14 residues. Germline V CDR1 and CDR2: SNHLY, FYNNEI. The CDR3 region is CASSELLSPDTQYF. CDR3 nucleotide sequence: TGTGCCAGCAGTGAACTACTATCGCCAGATACGCAGTATTTT.

This chain joins TRBV27 and TRBJ2-3; D is unclear. Trimming pared 4 bases from V and 0 bases from J, leaving 8 bases between. Germline V gives CDR1 MNHEY, CDR2 SMNVEV (reference sequence). The CDR3 is made up of 14 amino acids. This CDR3 reads CASSWRQSTDTQYF. CDR3 coding DNA: TGTGCCAGCAGTTGGCGCCAGAGCACAGATACGCAGTATTTT.

The chain is built from TRBV7-8 and TRBJ1-1; tentative D call: TRBD1 (5 bases). The ends were cut back, 0 bases at V and 11 bases at J, with 16 bases in the middle. The germline V gene has CDR1 SGHVS and CDR2 FQNEAQ. The CDR3 covers 14 residues. For the CDR3, the DNA is TGTGCCAGCAGCTTAGCGTTTCAGAACTACAGGGCTTTCTTT. This sequence encodes CASSLAFQNYRAFF.